Sequencing of this TCR beta chain was carried out in a study of T cell changes during pregnancy in multiple sclerosis. A remark on this clone: At one end, the junction sequence differs from germline, possibly due to a read error.

The CDR3 runs to 14 residues. The germline CDR1 and CDR2 sequences are MDHEN and SYDVKM. TCRdb keeps only in-frame clones here, not all; method: immunoSEQ multiplex PCR. The sample lists tens of thousands of clones; roughly nine tenths were seen once. The material sequenced was peripheral blood, taken in the first trimester of pregnancy. This chain connects TRBV28 to TRBJ1-5; 8 positions agree with TRBD1. The source is a female donor with multiple sclerosis, enrolled in a pregnancy study. In DNA, the CDR3 is TGTGCCAGCAGTTTAGGACAGGGCAAACAGCCCCAGCATTTT. Its translation is CASSLGQGKQPQHF.